This TCR beta chain was documented in a study of chemoradiotherapy in HPV16-positive cancers. Study findings and constraints: HPV-responsive T-cell expansion during chemoradiotherapy was linked to improved recurrence-free survival in HPV16-positive patients. Functional assays defining HPV-specific T cells used only a couple of HPV16-positive patients.

V was pared by 4 bases and J by 5 bases, with 1 base of the junction left unmatched. This CDR3 spans 12 amino acids. Germline CDR1 is SEHNR and CDR2 is FQNEAQ (reference sequence). Sequenced by immunoSEQ multiplex PCR; TCRdb stores in-frame clones only, minus some. The table includes about 5,100 clones, about 76% detected once. To note about this clone: Its antigen is as yet unknown.

This sequence was found in a human donor with HPV-associated anogenital cancer. Sequencing was performed on tumor tissue, taken from a patient who underwent chemoradiotherapy. V and J are TRBV7-9 and TRBJ1-1; 7 bases line up with TRBD1. The CDR3 sequence: CASSWTGTEAFF. As DNA, the CDR3 is TGTGCCAGCAGCTGGACAGGTACTGAAGCTTTCTTT.